The 20 T cell receptor beta chains listed next were all sequenced from one sample in a study of T cell repertoires in cytomegalovirus infection. TCRdb passed the reads through MiXCR, listing each CDR3 protein once. Of fewer than 550,000 distinct CDR3 sequences listed, approximately 11% are singletons. The sequenced sample was PBMCs. The receptors were sampled from a human donor in good health (CMV status not recorded). Some clones in this sample may be carry-over from other donors' samples.

The sample holds many counts of this clonotype. The chain uses TRBV20-1 and TRBJ2-2; no clear D. This CDR3 comprises 12 residues. The germline gives CDR1 DFQATT, CDR2 SNEGSKA (reference sequence). V was pared by 2 bases and J by 0 bases, with 1 base between. CDR3 nucleotides: TGCAGTGCTAGATCGAACACCGGGGAGCTGTTTTTT. Protein product: CSARSNTGELFF.

This clonotype appeared many times. V gene TRBV7-9 combines with J gene TRBJ2-7, with D uncertain. The CDR3 loop spans 14 amino acids. Germline assignment: CDR1 SEHNR and CDR2 FQNEAQ (reference sequence). Trimming cost V 5 bases and J 4 bases, with 15 bases left between them. This CDR3 reads CASSAPETLYEQYF. In DNA form, the CDR3 reads TGTGCCAGCAGCGCTCCCGAGACTTTATACGAGCAGTACTTC.

This clonotype has a count of ten or more. The chain couples TRBV19 to TRBJ2-3, with 13 positions matching TRBD2. Trimming took 5 bases from V and 0 from J; bases not matched to a gene: 8. Germline V gene data show CDR1 as LNHDA and CDR2 as SQIVND (reference sequence). This CDR3 comprises 18 residues. This CDR3 is CASSGGLAGTPSTDTQYF. In nucleotides, the CDR3 is TGTGCCAGTAGTGGGGGACTAGCGGGAACCCCTAGCACAGATACGCAGTATTTT.

This clonotype was detected a few times. The J gene is TRBJ1-1, the V gene TRBV7-9; D ambiguous. Germline CDR1 is SEHNR and CDR2 is FQNEAQ (reference sequence). The CDR3 is 15 amino acids. Between the trimmed V and J ends, which lost 5 bases and 0 bases, there was a span of 13 bases. As DNA, the CDR3 is TGTGCCAGCAGCCCACCGGGATACATGAACACTGAAGCTTTCTTT. Amino acid sequence: CASSPPGYMNTEAFF.

This clonotype was seen many times. The V gene is TRBV6-5, the J gene TRBJ1-4; TRBD1 is a possible D gene (5 bases). This CDR3 spans 15 amino acids. In germline, CDR1 is MNHEY, CDR2 SVGAGI. Trimming stripped 0 bases from V and 10 bases from J, with 15 bases between. The CDR3 loop reads CASSYSQGADGKLFF. The CDR3 DNA follows: TGTGCCAGCAGTTACTCGCAGGGTGCGGACGGAAAACTGTTTTTT.

This clonotype was seen ten or more times. The genes are TRBV5-4 and TRBJ2-1; weak D call: TRBD2 (6 bases). The ends were cut back, 0 bases at V and 2 bases at J, with 12 bases in the middle. Germline-derived CDR1 and CDR2 are SGHNT and YYREEE (reference sequence). This CDR3 contains 16 residues. The CDR3 loop reads CASSLELAGTYNEQFF. CDR3 DNA: TGTGCCAGCAGCTTGGAACTAGCTGGAACCTACAATGAGCAGTTCTTC.

This clonotype was seen at least ten times. The rearrangement links TRBV27 to TRBJ2-1; no reliable D call. Trimming shortened V by 0 bases and J by 3 bases, and 3 bases separated the two germline ends. The germline gives CDR1 MNHEY, CDR2 SMNVEV (reference sequence). This CDR3 is 13 amino acids long. The CDR3 loop is CASSLSLYNEQFF. The CDR3 DNA follows: TGTGCCAGCAGTTTATCCCTCTACAATGAGCAGTTCTTC.

This clonotype was seen a handful of times. This chain links TRBV23-1 with TRBJ2-1; 15 bases line up with TRBD2. TRBV23-1 is given ORF status, its function remaining uncertain. V lost 3 bases and J lost 5; bases outside the gene matches: 5. CDR3 length: 17 amino acids. CDR3 residues: CASSQGLAGGLDNEQFF. CDR3 DNA sequence: TGCGCCAGCAGTCAGGGACTAGCGGGGGGTCTGGACAATGAGCAGTTCTTC.

This clonotype was observed at least ten times. The genes are TRBV19 and TRBJ1-1; 9 bases fit TRBD1. J gave up 3 bases and V 5 bases, and 10 bases lay outside the gene matches. Germline values: CDR1 LNHDA, CDR2 SQIVND (reference sequence). The CDR3 contains 16 residues. DNA of the CDR3: TGTGCCAGTAGTCTGAAACCGGGACAGGGCGACACTGAAGCTTTCTTT. Its translation is CASSLKPGQGDTEAFF.

In this sample, this clonotype turned up a few times. CDR3 coding DNA: TGCAGCGTCGGAGGGGGGACAGGGATCAATCAGCCCCAGCATTTT. Encoded protein: CSVGGGTGINQPQHF. The chain employs TRBV29-1 and TRBJ1-5; 9 nucleotides agree with TRBD1. CDR1 and CDR2 (germline): SQVTM, ANQGSEA. The CDR3 contains 15 residues. Losses at the gene ends were 6 bases for V and 3 bases for J; bases not matched to a gene: 9.

This clonotype was detected many times. The chain joins TRBV6-5 to TRBJ2-1; D unclear. Germline CDR1 and CDR2: MNHEY and SVGAGI. V was clipped by 0 bases and J by 6 bases, with 15 bases between them. The CDR3 runs 16 residues. The DNA for the CDR3 is TGTGCCAGCAGTTACTCCTGGTTGGATAGAGCCAATGAGCAGTTCTTC. Translation: CASSYSWLDRANEQFF.

Many counts were recorded for this clonotype. The chain has TRBV7-9 and TRBJ1-6, with 10 bases that match TRBD1. CDR1 is SEHNR and CDR2 is FQNEAQ in the germline V gene (reference sequence). V dropped 8 bases and J dropped 6; count of bases not matched to a gene: 4. The CDR3 has 14 amino acids. The CDR3 DNA sequence: TGTGCCAGCGGGACAGGGGTCTCTAATTCACCCCTCCACTTT. It is translated as CASGTGVSNSPLHF. Combining the CDR3 with reference TRBV7-9 and TRBJ1-6 gives the whole variable domain DTGVSQNPRHKITKRGQNVTFRCDPISEHNRLYWYRQTLGQGPEFLTYFQNEAQLEKSRLLSDRFSAERPKGSFSTLEIQRTEQGDSAMYLCASGTGVSNSPLHFGNGTRLTVT.

The sample holds one count of this clonotype. The J gene is TRBJ1-2, the V gene TRBV9, with D possibly TRBD1 on 6 matching bases. The CDR3 is 15 amino acids. Germline-derived CDR1 and CDR2 are SGDLS and YYNGEE. V lost 6 bases and J lost 4, with 19 bases in between. CDR3 amino acids: CASNRDGGLLYGYTF. CDR3 DNA: TGTGCCAGCAATAGAGACGGGGGGCTGCTCTATGGCTACACCTTC.

In this sample, this clonotype turned up many times. V gene TRBV14 combines with J gene TRBJ1-3; D possibly corresponds to TRBD1 (6 bases). Trimming removed 1 base at V and 0 bases at J, with 7 bases between. The CDR3 is made up of 15 amino acids. Germline CDR1 is SGHDN and CDR2 is FVKESK. CDR3 protein: CASSQADSSGNTIYF. CDR3 coding DNA: TGTGCCAGCAGCCAAGCGGACAGCTCTGGAAACACCATATATTTT.

This clonotype has a count of ten or more. V gene TRBV11-2 combines with J gene TRBJ2-3; D remains ambiguous. V was trimmed by 3 bases and J by 1 base, leaving 8 bases between them. Germline CDR1 is SGHAT and CDR2 is FQNNGV. This CDR3 contains 14 residues. The CDR3 here is CASSFGKRTDTQYF. In DNA form, the CDR3 reads TGTGCCAGCAGCTTCGGAAAGCGCACAGATACGCAGTATTTT.

This clonotype was counted ten times or more. The rearrangement uses TRBV7-3 and TRBJ2-3; 8 positions agree with TRBD2. With V trimmed by 2 bases and J by 6 bases, 4 bases remained unmatched. CDR1 is SGHTA, CDR2 FQGTGA, per germline. The length of the CDR3 is 14 residues. The CDR3 spells CASSLGGGHDTQYF. The CDR3 DNA follows: TGTGCCAGCAGCTTAGGCGGGGGGCACGATACGCAGTATTTT.

The sample holds many counts of this clonotype. The chain employs TRBV28 and TRBJ2-7; a weak D match, TRBD2 (5 bases). CDR1 is MDHEN and CDR2 is SYDVKM in the germline V gene. The CDR3 loop spans 13 amino acids. Trimming removed 10 bases from V and 1 base from J, with 14 bases in between. The DNA of the CDR3 is TGTGCCAAACCGGGTAGCGCATCCTACGAGCAGTACTTC. Its translation is CAKPGSASYEQYF.

This clonotype was detected many times. The chain combines TRBV27 with TRBJ2-1; tentatively, D is TRBD2 (5 bases). Germline loops: CDR1 MNHEY, CDR2 SMNVEV (reference sequence). The V gene lost 2 bases and the J gene lost 9 bases, with 11 bases spanning the gap. The CDR3 contains 13 residues. The chain's CDR3 is CASSLQRGFEQFF. Written as DNA, the CDR3 is TGTGCCAGCAGTTTACAACGAGGGTTTGAGCAGTTCTTC.

The rearrangement links TRBV14 to TRBJ2-3; D remains ambiguous. V lost 1 base and J 7 bases, leaving 9 bases between the germline ends. Germline V gene data show CDR1 as SGHDN and CDR2 as FVKESK. CDR3 size: 13 residues. DNA of the CDR3: TGTGCCAGCAGCCAAGTCCCCACCCATACGCAGTATTTT. Its protein product is CASSQVPTHTQYF.

CDR3 nucleotides: TGTGCCAGCAGCTCCACAAGGACGGTGGAGACCCAGTACTTC. This translates into CASSSTRTVETQYF. The chain couples TRBV5-5 to TRBJ2-5, with no clear D. Germline CDR1 is SGHKS and CDR2 is YYEKEE (reference sequence). The CDR3 runs to 14 residues. The V end was cut by 3 bases, the J end by 5 bases, with 14 bases between. The variable domain in full, with the rest retrieved from reference TRBV5-5 and TRBJ2-5, is DAGVTQSPTHLIKTRGQQVTLRCSPISGHKSVSWYQQVLGQGPQFIFQYYEKEERGRGNFPDRFSARQFPNYSSELNVNALLLGDSALYLCASSSTRTVETQYFGPGTRLLVL.